These 30 T cell receptor beta chains came from one sample sequenced in a study of blood T cell repertoires in COVID-19. Here immunoSEQ multiplex PCR was the method, and the copy in TCRdb shows in-frame clones only, minus some. The repertoire holds hundreds of thousands of clones, with 80% to 90% as singletons. The specimen sequenced was PBMCs or T cells enriched from blood (not recorded which). The receptors come from a man aged 25 to 40 who had recovered from COVID-19.

The chain combines TRBV25-1 with TRBJ1-6, with 8 positions matching TRBD1. V shed 6 bases and J 7 bases; nucleotides not matched to a gene: 2. The CDR3 extends over 13 amino acids. The V gene's germline CDR1 is MGHDK and CDR2 SYGVNS. CDR3 sequence reads: CASRTGENSPLHF. CDR3 DNA sequence: TGTGCCAGCAGGACAGGGGAGAATTCACCCCTCCACTTT.

This clone was observed a few times. The chain combines TRBV25-1 with TRBJ1-1, with D possibly TRBD1 on 5 matching bases. Germline V gene lookup returns CDR1 MGHDK and CDR2 SYGVNS. V shed 5 bases and J shed 3 bases, with 16 bases lying between them. The CDR3 is 15 residues long. The CDR3 is CASSRGSGLDTEAFF. Written as DNA, the CDR3 is TGTGCCAGCAGTAGAGGTTCAGGGTTGGACACTGAAGCTTTCTTT.

V and J are TRBV24-1 and TRBJ1-5, with 9 bases identical to TRBD1. Trimming at V came to 7 bases and at J to 7 bases, leaving 7 bases not matched to a gene. The CDR3 contains 14 residues. Germline CDR1 reads KGHDR; CDR2 reads SFDVKD. The CDR3 loop is CATRGQGSGQPQHF. CDR3 sequence (DNA): TGTGCCACCAGGGGACAGGGTAGTGGCCAGCCCCAGCATTTT.

This clone was counted at least ten times. The chain employs TRBV6-5 and TRBJ1-2; D may be TRBD1 (6 bases). The CDR3 length is 14 residues. Deletions cut 6 bases from V and 0 bases from J, with 11 bases between. The germline CDR1 and CDR2 sequences are MNHEY and SVGAGI. CDR3 amino acids: CASSLQGANYGYTF. CDR3 DNA: TGTGCCAGCAGCCTACAGGGAGCTAACTATGGCTACACCTTC.

The chain carries TRBV15 and TRBJ1-4; tentatively, D is TRBD1 (5 bases). Germline V gene sequence: CDR1 LNHNV, CDR2 YYDKDF (reference sequence). CDR3 length: 16 amino acids. With 0 bases removed from V and 7 bases from J, the gap between germline ends came to 15 bases. DNA for the CDR3: TGTGCCACCAGCAGAGATCGGGATGCGGGGGGTGAAAAACTGTTTTTT. Its protein is CATSRDRDAGGEKLFF.

CDR3 loop: CASSESRTSGFYEQYF. The DNA for the CDR3 is TGCGCCAGCAGTGAGTCGCGGACTAGCGGATTCTACGAGCAGTACTTC. This chain joins TRBV10-1 and TRBJ2-7; 10 bases are a match to TRBD2. The germline V gene encodes CDR1 WNHNN and CDR2 SYGVQD (reference sequence). The CDR3 spans 16 residues. V shed 0 bases, J shed 3 bases, and the junction held 5 bases outside the gene matches.

This rearrangement joins TRBV18 to TRBJ2-2; tentatively, D is TRBD2 (6 bases). Germline CDR1 KGHSH, CDR2 LQKENI. This CDR3 is 14 amino acids long. The ends were cut back, 0 bases at V and 7 bases at J, with 9 bases in the middle. The CDR3 loop reads CASSPPSGVGELFF. The DNA of the CDR3 is TGTGCCAGCTCACCACCTTCGGGGGTCGGGGAGCTGTTTTTT. Variable domain in full (rest from reference TRBV18 and TRBJ2-2): NAGVMQNPRHLVRRRGQEARLRCSPMKGHSHVYWYRQLPEEGLKFMVYLQKENIIDESGMPKERFSAEFPKEGPSILRIQQVVRGDSAAYFCASSPPSGVGELFFGEGSRLTVL.

V is TRBV7-2 and J is TRBJ2-3, with 8 nucleotides matching TRBD2. This CDR3 has 13 residues. Trimming removed 7 bases from V and 7 bases from J; junction bases left unmatched: 7. Germline V lookup: CDR1 SGHTA, CDR2 FQGNSA. CDR3 sequence (DNA): TGTGCCAGCATCTTCGGGGGGGAAAATACGCAGTATTTT. Translation: CASIFGGENTQYF.

This CDR3 is CAIRDRAYEQYF. CDR3 sequence (DNA): TGTGCCATCCGGGACAGGGCCTACGAGCAGTACTTC. The chain is built from TRBV6-5 and TRBJ2-7; 9 positions match TRBD1. J was trimmed by 2 bases and V by 10 bases; bases with no gene match: 3. CDR3 length equals 12 residues. Germline-derived CDR1 and CDR2 are MNHEY and SVGAGI.

V gene TRBV19 combines with J gene TRBJ2-1; TRBD2 might be the D (6 bases). Trimming left V 7 bases short and J 8 bases short, with 15 bases between. Germline V gene lookup returns CDR1 LNHDA and CDR2 SQIVND (reference sequence). The CDR3 contains 13 residues. The DNA for the CDR3 is TGTGCCAGTATTGGGACTGCGGGCGATGAGCAGTTCTTC. Protein sequence: CASIGTAGDEQFF.

The rearrangement uses TRBV5-1 and TRBJ2-6; 8 bases align to TRBD2. This CDR3 comprises 16 residues. Per germline, CDR1 SGHRS and CDR2 YFSETQ. Trimming took 4 bases from V and 0 from J; bases not matched to a gene: 3. CDR3 DNA: TGCGCCAGCAGCCCCCGGGAGGGCTCTGGGGCCAACGTCCTGACTTTC. This codes for CASSPREGSGANVLTF.

The chain links TRBV7-8 to TRBJ1-4, with 11 bases matching TRBD1. CDR1 SGHVS and CDR2 FQNEAQ come from the germline V gene. Trimming at V came to 5 bases and at J to 0 bases, leaving 8 bases not matched to a gene. The CDR3 is 18 amino acids. The CDR3 DNA reads TGTGCCAGCAGCCTTGGACAGGGGGCTTATGCAACTAATGAAAAACTGTTTTTT. Translation: CASSLGQGAYATNEKLFF.

This clone was seen a single time. The rearrangement uses TRBV5-6 and TRBJ1-2, with TRBD1 as a possible D gene (6 bases). Germline CDR1 SGHDT, CDR2 YYEEEE. This CDR3 is built from 13 residues. V shed 3 bases and J shed 4 bases, with 10 bases lying between them. The CDR3 nucleotides read TGTGCCAGCAGCTCAGGGGACGGCTATGGCTACACCTTC. Protein: CASSSGDGYGYTF.

Remarks on this clone: Other nucleotide sequences from this sample produce the same CDR3. The rearrangement uses TRBV3-1 (or the pseudogene TRBV3-2) and TRBJ1-1; D is unresolved. V was cut by 2 bases and J by 8 bases, with 9 bases left in between. The CDR3 runs 12 residues. The germline V gene encodes CDR1 LGHDT and CDR2 YNNKEL (reference sequence). CDR3 protein: CASSQSDTEAFF. The CDR3 DNA reads TGTGCCAGCAGCCAATCAGATACCGAAGCTTTCTTT.

By its share, this clone is medium-sized (0.01 to 0.1%). The chain combines TRBV6-5 with TRBJ2-1, with 8 bases matching TRBD2. Germline-derived CDR1 and CDR2 are MNHEY and SVGAGI. Germline trimming cut 6 bases from V and 10 bases from J; bases unmatched to any gene: 11. The CDR3 length is 14 residues. Written as DNA, the CDR3 is TGTGCCAGCAGCGCGGGGGGAGGGCCTGGGGAGCAGTTCTTC. Translated: CASSAGGGPGEQFF.

The sample holds one count of this clone. The rearrangement uses TRBV5-5 and TRBJ1-3; D not resolved. The CDR3 has 14 residues. Trimming took 0 bases from V and 0 from J, leaving 4 bases between them. Germline CDR1 reads SGHKS; CDR2 reads YYEKEE (reference sequence). CDR3 sequence (DNA): TGTGCCAGCAGCTTGGCCATCTCTGGAAACACCATATATTTT. Its translation: CASSLAISGNTIYF.

This rearrangement joins TRBV2 to TRBJ2-2; 11 bases are shared with TRBD2. CDR3 size: 16 residues. Germline trimming cut 5 bases from V and 4 bases from J; bases unmatched to any gene: 6. Germline V gene lookup returns CDR1 SNHLY and CDR2 FYNNEI. CDR3 loop: CASSQTSGGSTGELFF. CDR3 in DNA: TGTGCCAGCAGTCAAACTAGCGGGGGATCCACCGGGGAGCTGTTTTTT.

The chain carries TRBV7-2 and TRBJ1-5; 8 bases line up with TRBD1. The ends lost 5 bases at V and 11 bases at J; junction bases unmatched: 14. CDR1 and CDR2 (germline): SGHTA, FQGNSA. CDR3 length: 15 amino acids. The CDR3 DNA reads TGTGCCAGCAGCCACAACGACGACAGGGGCCGGTCCCAGCATTTT. This gives the protein CASSHNDDRGRSQHF.

A single count supports this clone. This chain connects TRBV7-8 to TRBJ1-5; TRBD1 matches 10 bases. The CDR3 has 18 amino acids. V lost 5 bases to trimming and J lost 2 bases; unmatched junction nucleotides: 12. Germline values: CDR1 SGHVS, CDR2 FQNEAQ. The CDR3: CASSEPDRGRNGNQPQHF. The CDR3 DNA follows: TGTGCCAGCAGCGAACCCGACAGGGGGCGGAACGGCAATCAGCCCCAGCATTTT.

The V and J genes are TRBV6-5 and TRBJ2-2; possibly TRBD1 for D (6 bases). V was shortened by 6 bases and J by 1 base, with 9 bases between the two germline ends. Germline V gene lookup returns CDR1 MNHEY and CDR2 SVGAGI. The CDR3 runs 14 residues. The chain's CDR3 is CASRPGQNTGELFF. The CDR3 DNA reads TGTGCCAGCAGGCCGGGACAGAACACCGGGGAGCTGTTTTTT.

The CDR3 DNA sequence: TGTGCCAGCAGCGTACGGAGGGAAGGCAATTCACCCCTCCACTTT. Translating gives CASSVRREGNSPLHF. The chain links TRBV9 to TRBJ1-6; D is unresolved. The V end was cut by 1 base, the J end by 7 bases, with 12 bases between. The CDR3 consists of 15 residues. CDR1 is SGDLS, CDR2 YYNGEE, per germline.

The rearrangement joins TRBV21-1 to TRBJ1-1. TRBV21-1 is tagged as a pseudogene. This CDR3 spans 17 amino acids. The chain's CDR3 is CASSKALSEGLNTEAFF. CDR3 in DNA: TGTGCCAGCAGCAAAGCGCTTTCGGAGGGACTGAACACTGAAGCTTTCTTT.

The chain combines TRBV24-1 with TRBJ2-2, with 10 bases identical to TRBD2. The CDR3 has 16 residues. J was trimmed by 6 bases and V by 5 bases; bases with no gene match: 8. Germline V lookup: CDR1 KGHDR, CDR2 SFDVKD. DNA for the CDR3: TGTGCCACCAGTGGTGGACTAGCGGAGGGGGCCGGGGAGCTGTTTTTT. This translates into CATSGGLAEGAGELFF.

The chain combines TRBV15 with TRBJ1-3; 9 bases map to TRBD1. Germline CDR1 reads LNHNV; CDR2 reads YYDKDF (reference sequence). V trimming: 2 bases; J trimming: 4 bases; junction bases outside the gene matches: 6. The CDR3 extends over 16 amino acids. DNA of the CDR3: TGTGCCACCAGCAGAACCCCGGGGACAGGGGGAAACACCATATATTTT. It specifies CATSRTPGTGGNTIYF.

This clone was seen just once. The rearrangement uses TRBV3-1 (or the pseudogene TRBV3-2) and TRBJ1-6, with TRBD1 matching over 11 bases. The length of the CDR3 is 15 residues. The germline CDR1 and CDR2 sequences are LGHDT and YNNKEL (reference sequence). Trimming at V came to 4 bases and at J to 7 bases, leaving 3 bases not matched to a gene. In DNA, the CDR3 is TGTGCCAGCAGCCCCCGGGACAGGGGGAATTCACCCCTCCACTTT. Translating gives CASSPRDRGNSPLHF.

The table lists this clone with a few counts. This chain links TRBV4-1 with TRBJ1-3; the D gene is possibly TRBD1 (6 bases). This CDR3 is built from 16 residues. CDR1 MGHRA and CDR2 YSYEKL come from the germline V gene. Trimming stripped 5 bases from V and 0 bases from J, with 14 bases between. The CDR3 protein is CASSDFRGYSGNTIYF. DNA of the CDR3: TGCGCCAGCAGCGACTTCAGGGGCTACTCTGGAAACACCATATATTTT.

The rearrangement links TRBV4-1 to TRBJ1-6; D is unresolved. Germline V gives CDR1 MGHRA, CDR2 YSYEKL. The CDR3 runs 17 residues. V was pared by 4 bases and J by 0 bases, with 13 bases between. The CDR3 DNA follows: TGCGCCAGCAGCCCGCAAACGGGAAGCTCCTATAATTCACCCCTCCACTTT. Residues: CASSPQTGSSYNSPLHF.

The chain links TRBV2 to TRBJ2-7; 9 nucleotides align to TRBD1. The junction had 4 bases not matched to a gene; V was cut back by 6 bases and J by 1 base. Germline CDR1 is SNHLY and CDR2 is FYNNEI. The CDR3 is 14 residues long. The CDR3 DNA reads as TGTGCCAGCAGAACAGGGGGCAGTTCCTACGAGCAGTACTTC. Amino acids: CASRTGGSSYEQYF.

The chain recombines TRBV5-1 with TRBJ1-6; D not certain. The V end lost 3 bases, the J end lost 7 bases, and 11 bases lay between the germline ends. The CDR3 contains 14 residues. The germline CDR1 and CDR2 sequences are SGHRS and YFSETQ. The CDR3 DNA reads as TGCGCCAGCAGCTCAGAGGGCCTGAATTCACCCCTCCACTTT. Translation: CASSSEGLNSPLHF.

This sequence joins TRBV27 and TRBJ2-1; a weak D match, TRBD2 (6 bases). In germline, CDR1 is MNHEY, CDR2 SMNVEV (reference sequence). The CDR3 runs to 15 residues. V lost 4 bases to trimming and J lost 9 bases, with 19 bases between them. The CDR3 region has the DNA TGTGCCAGCAGTTCAAGGGCGGGATCTGTAGTTGAGCAGTTCTTC. Protein product: CASSSRAGSVVEQFF.